Detailed here is one T cell receptor (beta chain). This entry belongs to a study of blood T cell repertoires in COVID-19. Individuals aged roughly 18 to 100 years were recruited from about two dozen US areas. Clinical history as reported by participants underpinned cohort assignment. Cohort 3 recovery required two negative PCRs, clearance, or symptom resolution. Study processing details: For nucleated cells, counts were estimated from reference gene primer amplification. The assay was immunoSEQ multiplex PCR, and TCRdb's table has in-frame clones only and misses some. D and trimming come from the DNA, and the V and J calls and clone size come from that table. The sample has about 190,000 clones, approximately 88% seen once. Sequencing was carried out using PBMCs or T cells enriched from blood (not recorded which). The source is a woman aged 30 to 39 who had recovered from COVID-19.

The CDR3 nucleotides read TGTGCCAGCAGCCGACACTTGTACCAAGAGACCCAGTACTTC. Amino acid sequence: CASSRHLYQETQYF. The chain combines TRBV6-5 with TRBJ2-5, with D unresolved. The V gene lost 6 bases and the J gene lost 0 bases, with 11 bases spanning the gap. The CDR3 contains 14 residues. Germline V CDR1 and CDR2: MNHEY, SVGAGI.